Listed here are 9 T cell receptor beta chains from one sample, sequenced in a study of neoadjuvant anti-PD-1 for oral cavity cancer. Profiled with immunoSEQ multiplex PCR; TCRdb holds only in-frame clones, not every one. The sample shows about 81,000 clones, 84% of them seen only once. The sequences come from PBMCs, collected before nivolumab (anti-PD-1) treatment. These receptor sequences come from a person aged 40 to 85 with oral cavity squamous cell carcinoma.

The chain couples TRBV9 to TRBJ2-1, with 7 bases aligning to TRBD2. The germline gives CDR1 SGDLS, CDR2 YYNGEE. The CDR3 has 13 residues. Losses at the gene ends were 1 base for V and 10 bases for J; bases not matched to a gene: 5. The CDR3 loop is CASSVILAGEQFF. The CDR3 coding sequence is TGTGCCAGCAGCGTAATATTAGCGGGCGAGCAGTTCTTC.

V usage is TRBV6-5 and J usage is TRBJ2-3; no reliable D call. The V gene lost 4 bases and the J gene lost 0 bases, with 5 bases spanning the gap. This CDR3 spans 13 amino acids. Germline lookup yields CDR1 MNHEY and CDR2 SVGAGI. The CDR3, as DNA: TGTGCCAGCAGTTCGGACAGCACAGATACGCAGTATTTT. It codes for CASSSDSTDTQYF.

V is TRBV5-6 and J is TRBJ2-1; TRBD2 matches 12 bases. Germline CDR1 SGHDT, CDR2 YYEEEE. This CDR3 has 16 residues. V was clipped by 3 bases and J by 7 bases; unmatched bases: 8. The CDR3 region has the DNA TGTGCCAGCAGCTCCCTAGGACTAGCGGGATGGAATGAGCAGTTCTTC. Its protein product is CASSSLGLAGWNEQFF.

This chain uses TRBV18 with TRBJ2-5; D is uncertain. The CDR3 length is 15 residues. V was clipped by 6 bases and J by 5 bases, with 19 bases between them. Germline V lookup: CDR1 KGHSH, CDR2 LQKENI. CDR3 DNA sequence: TGTGCCAGCTCTCCCACGGGCCCCACAACGGAGACCCAGTACTTC. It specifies CASSPTGPTTETQYF.

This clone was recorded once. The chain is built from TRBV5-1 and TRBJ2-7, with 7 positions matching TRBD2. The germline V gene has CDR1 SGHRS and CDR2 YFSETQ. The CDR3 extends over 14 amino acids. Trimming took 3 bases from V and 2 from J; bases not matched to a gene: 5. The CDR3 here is CASSSAAGAYEQYF. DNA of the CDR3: TGCGCCAGCAGCTCGGCGGCGGGGGCCTACGAGCAGTACTTC.

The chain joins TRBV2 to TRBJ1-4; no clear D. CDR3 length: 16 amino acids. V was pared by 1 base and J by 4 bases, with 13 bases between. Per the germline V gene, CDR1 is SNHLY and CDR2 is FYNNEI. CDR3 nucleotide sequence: TGTGCCAGCAGTGAAGATCGAGCAGCTCGTAATGAAAAACTGTTTTTT. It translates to CASSEDRAARNEKLFF.

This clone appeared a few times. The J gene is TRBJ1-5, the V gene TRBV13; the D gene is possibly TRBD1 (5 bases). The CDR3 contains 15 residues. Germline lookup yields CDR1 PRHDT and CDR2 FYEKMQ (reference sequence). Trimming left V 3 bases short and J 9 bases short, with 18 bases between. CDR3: CASSLGGAAGRPQHF. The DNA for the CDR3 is TGTGCCAGCAGCTTGGGAGGGGCCGCAGGTCGGCCCCAGCATTTT.

CDR3 in DNA: TGTGCCAGCAGCCCGGACCGCTCCTATGGCTACACCTTC. It translates to CASSPDRSYGYTF. The chain employs TRBV11-1 and TRBJ1-2; D uncertain. V lost 5 bases and J lost 4, with 11 bases in between. Germline V lookup: CDR1 SGHAT, CDR2 FQDESV (reference sequence). The CDR3 totals 13 residues.

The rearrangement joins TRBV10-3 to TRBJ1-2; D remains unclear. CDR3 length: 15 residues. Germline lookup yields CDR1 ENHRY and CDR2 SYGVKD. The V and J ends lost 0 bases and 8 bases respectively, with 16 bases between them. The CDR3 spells CAISESIPEKGGYTF. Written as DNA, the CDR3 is TGTGCCATCAGTGAGTCGATCCCAGAAAAGGGCGGCTACACCTTC.